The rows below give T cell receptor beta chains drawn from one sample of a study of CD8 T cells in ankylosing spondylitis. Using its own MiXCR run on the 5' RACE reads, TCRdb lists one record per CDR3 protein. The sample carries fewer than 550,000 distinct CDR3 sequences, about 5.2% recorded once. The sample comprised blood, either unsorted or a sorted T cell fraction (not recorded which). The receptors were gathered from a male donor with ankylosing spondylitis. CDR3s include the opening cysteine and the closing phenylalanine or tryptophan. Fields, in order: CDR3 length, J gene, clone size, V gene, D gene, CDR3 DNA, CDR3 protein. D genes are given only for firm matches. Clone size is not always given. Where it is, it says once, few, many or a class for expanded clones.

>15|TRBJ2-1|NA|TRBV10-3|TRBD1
TGTGCCATCAGTGAAGGTGACAGGGTGTACAATGAGCAGTTCTTC
CAISEGDRVYNEQFF
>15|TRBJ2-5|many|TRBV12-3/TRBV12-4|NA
TGTGCCAGCAGTTTAGACCAGGGCGGGCAAGAGACCCAGTACTTC
CASSLDQGGQETQYF
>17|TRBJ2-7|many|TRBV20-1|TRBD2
TGCAGTGCTAGGCGTCCCGGGACTAGCGGGAGCTCCTACGAGCAGTACTTC
CSARRPGTSGSSYEQYF
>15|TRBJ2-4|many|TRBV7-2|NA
TGTGCCAGCAGCATCCCCATGATTGCCAAAAACATTCAGTACTTC
CASSIPMIAKNIQYF
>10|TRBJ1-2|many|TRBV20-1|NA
TGCAGTGCTGGACAGTTTGGCTACACCTTC
CSAGQFGYTF
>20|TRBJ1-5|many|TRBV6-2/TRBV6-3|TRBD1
TGTGCCAGCAGTTACTCCCCTTGGACAGGGGAAAGGATTGGCAATCAGCCCCAGCATTTT
CASSYSPWTGERIGNQPQHF
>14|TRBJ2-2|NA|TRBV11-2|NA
TGTGCCAGCAGTAGGGCGGGAAGTACCGGGGAGCTGTTTTTT
CASSRAGSTGELFF
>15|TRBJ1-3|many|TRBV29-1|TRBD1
TGCAGCGTTGTGGGGCTCCCGGGACAGGGGGATACCATATATTTT
CSVVGLPGQGDTIYF
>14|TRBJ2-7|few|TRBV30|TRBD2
TGTGCCGGGGAATCCGGGACTAGGGAGAGGAAGCAGTACTTC
CAGESGTRERKQYF
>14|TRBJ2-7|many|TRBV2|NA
TGTGCCAGCAATTCTGGGGGAACGTCCTACGAGCAGTACTTC
CASNSGGTSYEQYF
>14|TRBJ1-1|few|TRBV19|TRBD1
TGTGCCACCAGGGGGAGGGGAGGAAGCACTGAAGCTTTCTTT
CATRGRGGSTEAFF
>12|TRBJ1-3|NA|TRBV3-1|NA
TGTGCCAGCACCACCTCTGGAAACACCATATATTTT
CASTTSGNTIYF
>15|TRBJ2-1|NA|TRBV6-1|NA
TGTGCCAGCAGCTGGGGGACGGGAGTGTACAATGAGCAGTTCTTC
CASSWGTGVYNEQFF
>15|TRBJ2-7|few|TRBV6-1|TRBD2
TGTGCCAGCAGACTCTTCCTAGCGGGGGGCTACGAGCAGTACTTC
CASRLFLAGGYEQYF
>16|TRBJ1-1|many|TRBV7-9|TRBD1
TGTGCCAGCAGTAGGGGGACAGGGGATGGAGGCACTGAAGCTTTCTTT
CASSRGTGDGGTEAFF
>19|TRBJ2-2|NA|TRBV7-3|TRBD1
TGTGCCAGCAGCTTACCCTCCGGGACAGAGATTCGGAACACCGGGGAGCTGTTTTTT
CASSLPSGTEIRNTGELFF
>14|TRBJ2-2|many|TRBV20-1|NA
TGCAGTGCTGCCACAATAAGGAACACCGGGGAGCTGTTTTTT
CSAATIRNTGELFF
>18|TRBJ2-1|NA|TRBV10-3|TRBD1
TGTGCCATCAGTGTTAGTTTTTGGGGACAGGGAAGGGATGGAGAGCAGTTCTTC
CAISVSFWGQGRDGEQFF
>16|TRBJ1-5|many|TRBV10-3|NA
TGTGCCATCAGTGAGTTCACTCAGGGGAGCAATCAGCCCCAGCATTTT
CAISEFTQGSNQPQHF
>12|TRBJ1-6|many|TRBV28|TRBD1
TGTGCCAGCAGTTTGCCGGACAGGTCCCTCCACTTT
CASSLPDRSLHF
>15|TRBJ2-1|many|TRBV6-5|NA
TGTGCCAGCAGTTACTCGAGCCCGCCTGACAATGAGCAGTTCTTC
CASSYSSPPDNEQFF
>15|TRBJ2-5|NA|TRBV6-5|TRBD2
TGTGCCAGCAGTTACTCGGCGGCTAGCGGAGAGACCCAGTACTTC
CASSYSAASGETQYF
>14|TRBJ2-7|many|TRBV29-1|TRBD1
TGCAGCGTCCTCTACAGGGGGAGAAGCGACGAGCAGTACTTC
CSVLYRGRSDEQYF
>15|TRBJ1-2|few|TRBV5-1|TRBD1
TGCGCCAGCAGCTTGGATGGACAGGGAGAGTATGGCTACACCTTC
CASSLDGQGEYGYTF
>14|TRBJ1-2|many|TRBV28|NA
TGTGCCAGCAGTTCCCCCAATTTCCACTATGGCTACACCTTC
CASSSPNFHYGYTF
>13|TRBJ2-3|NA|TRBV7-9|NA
TGTGCCAGCCCCGGAGGAAATCACGATACGCAGTATTTT
CASPGGNHDTQYF
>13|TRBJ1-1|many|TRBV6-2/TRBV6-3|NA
TGTGCCAGCAGTTATCAGAAGGGCACTGAAGCTTTCTTT
CASSYQKGTEAFF
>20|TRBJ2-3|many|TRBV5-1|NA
TGCGCCAGCAGCTTCGTTCCGGGACAGGGTGGCGGGAGGGCCAGGGATACGCAGTATTTT
CASSFVPGQGGGRARDTQYF
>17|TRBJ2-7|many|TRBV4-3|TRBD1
TGCGCCAGCAGCCAAGAAGAGAACAGGGGGGCTCCCTACGAGCAGTACTTC
CASSQEENRGAPYEQYF
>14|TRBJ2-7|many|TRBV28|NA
TGTGCCAGCAGTTTATTCCCGGGTCCCTACGAGCAGTACTTC
CASSLFPGPYEQYF
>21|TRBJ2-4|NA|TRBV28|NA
TGTGCCAGCAGCAGACCTTTCCGGGGCCACATAAACATTATAGCCAAAAACATTCAGTACTTC
CASSRPFRGHINIIAKNIQYF
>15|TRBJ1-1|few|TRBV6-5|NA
TGTGCCAGCAGTTATTTACGGGGGATTGGCACTGAAGCTTTCTTT
CASSYLRGIGTEAFF
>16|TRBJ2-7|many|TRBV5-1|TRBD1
TGCGCCAGCAGCTTGGGGGCCTGGACAGGGACTTACGAGCAGTACTTC
CASSLGAWTGTYEQYF
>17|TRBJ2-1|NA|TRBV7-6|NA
TGTGCCAGCAGCTTAGCCCTCTCAGGAAGCTCCTACAATGAGCAGTTCTTC
CASSLALSGSSYNEQFF
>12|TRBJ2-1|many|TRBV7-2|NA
TGTGCCAGCAGCTTAGTCTTCAGTTTTCCGTTCTTC
CASSLVFSFPFF
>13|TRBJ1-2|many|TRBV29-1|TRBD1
TGCAGCGTTGACAGGGGGCTCGAGTATGGCTACACCTTC
CSVDRGLEYGYTF
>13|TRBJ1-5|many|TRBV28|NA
TGTGCCGGGGGAAGAGGGGGATTTCAGCCCCAGCATTTT
CAGGRGGFQPQHF
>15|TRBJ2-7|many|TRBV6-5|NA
TGTGCCAGCAGTTACTCTTTTTCAAACCGTCCCGAGCAGTACTTC
CASSYSFSNRPEQYF
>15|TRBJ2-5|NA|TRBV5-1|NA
TGCGCCAGCAGCTTGGTAAACAGGGGAGGCGAGACCCAGTACTTC
CASSLVNRGGETQYF
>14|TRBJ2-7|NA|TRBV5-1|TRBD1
TGCGCCAGCAGCATGCCGGGACAGGGCTACGAGCAGTACTTC
CASSMPGQGYEQYF
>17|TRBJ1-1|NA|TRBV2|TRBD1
TGTGCCAGCAGTGAAGCGCTAACTATGGACAGGGGAGGGCGAGCTTTCTTT
CASSEALTMDRGGRAFF
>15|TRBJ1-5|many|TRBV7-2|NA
TGTGCCAGCAGCTTACGGGCTAGGGTCGGTCAGCCCCAGCATTTT
CASSLRARVGQPQHF
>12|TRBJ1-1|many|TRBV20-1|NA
TGCAGTGCTAGAGAAGGGGGCACTGAAGCTTTCTTT
CSAREGGTEAFF
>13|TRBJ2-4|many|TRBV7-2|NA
TGTGCCAGCAGCTCGGGTCCCAAAAACATTCAGTACTTC
CASSSGPKNIQYF